The 9 T cell receptor beta chains listed next were all sequenced from one sample in a study of blood T cell repertoires in COVID-19. The repertoire was sequenced with immunoSEQ multiplex PCR; TCRdb's copy has only in-frame clones and lacks some. The sample has approximately 260,000 clones, around 90% seen once. The sequenced sample was peripheral blood. The receptors derive from a man between 60 and 75 years old who had recovered from COVID-19.

The chain combines TRBV3-1 (or the pseudogene TRBV3-2) with TRBJ2-4, with 10 bases that match TRBD2. The CDR3 is made up of 16 amino acids. The ends lost 4 bases at V and 1 base at J; junction bases unmatched: 4. Germline V gene lookup returns CDR1 LGHDT and CDR2 YNNKEL (reference sequence). The CDR3 DNA reads TGTGCCAGCAGCCCTGGACTAGCGGCCGCCAAAAACATTCAGTACTTC. Its protein is CASSPGLAAAKNIQYF.

J is TRBJ2-7 and V is TRBV19; no clear D. Deletions cut 3 bases from V and 7 bases from J, with 13 bases between. This CDR3 has 13 residues. CDR1 and CDR2 from the germline V gene are LNHDA and SQIVND (reference sequence). The CDR3 DNA reads as TGTGCCAGTAGTATTCAACTGCGGTGGGAGCAGTACTTC. It encodes CASSIQLRWEQYF.

The rearrangement uses TRBV7-9 and TRBJ2-5; TRBD2 matches at 11 bases. V shed 5 bases, J shed 4 bases, and the junction held 3 bases outside the gene matches. Germline CDR1 is SEHNR and CDR2 is FQNEAQ (reference sequence). This CDR3 is built from 14 residues. The CDR3, as DNA: TGTGCCAGCAGCACCGGGACTAGCGGAGAGACCCAGTACTTC. Residues: CASSTGTSGETQYF.

The chain carries TRBV5-1 and TRBJ2-1; TRBD1 matches 10 bases. V gave up 3 bases and J gave up 2 bases; unmatched junction bases: 8. This CDR3 has 17 residues. CDR1 is SGHRS, CDR2 YFSETQ, per germline. The CDR3 here is CASSSFSGTGAYNEQFF. The CDR3 DNA sequence: TGCGCCAGCAGCTCCTTTTCCGGGACAGGGGCCTACAATGAGCAGTTCTTC.

This clone was counted once. The rearrangement joins TRBV25-1 to TRBJ2-5; 7 bases are shared with TRBD2. The CDR3 consists of 14 residues. Losses at the gene ends were 3 bases for V and 7 bases for J; bases not matched to a gene: 8. CDR1 is MGHDK, CDR2 SYGVNS, per germline. The CDR3 reads CASSDRGVGGTQYF. In DNA, the CDR3 is TGTGCCAGCAGTGATCGGGGGGTCGGTGGGACCCAGTACTTC.

The chain carries TRBV11-2 and TRBJ2-1; 10 positions match TRBD1. V lost 4 bases and J lost 13; bases outside the gene matches: 4. CDR1 is SGHAT, CDR2 FQNNGV, per germline. The length of the CDR3 is 12 residues. CDR3 DNA: TGTGCCAGCAGCTCCGACAGGGGGCTACAGTTCTTC. Translating gives CASSSDRGLQFF.

The chain couples TRBV20-1 to TRBJ2-1; possible D gene TRBD2, 6 bases. Trimming cost V 3 bases and J 8 bases, with 23 bases left between them. The CDR3 spans 16 residues. In germline, CDR1 is DFQATT, CDR2 SNEGSKA (reference sequence). The CDR3 DNA reads TGCAGTGCTAGTCCCCCCTCTTACTCAGCGGGCTATGAGCAGTTCTTC. This encodes CSASPPSYSAGYEQFF.

V and J are TRBV11-2 and TRBJ1-2, with 7 positions matching TRBD1. Germline loops: CDR1 SGHAT, CDR2 FQNNGV. This CDR3 is built from 16 residues. V lost 0 bases and J lost 4; bases outside the gene matches: 8. In DNA, the CDR3 is TGTGCCAGCAGCTTAGATAGCGGAGGGGGCGTCTATGGCTACACCTTC. Protein: CASSLDSGGGVYGYTF.

J is TRBJ1-1 and V is TRBV20-1, with D possibly TRBD1 on 5 matching bases. This CDR3 region has 12 residues. Germline-derived CDR1 and CDR2 are DFQATT and SNEGSKA (reference sequence). Deletions cut 3 bases from V and 5 bases from J, with 10 bases between. The CDR3 DNA follows: TGCAGTGCTAGTAGGGGTAAAACTGAAGCTTTCTTT. Encoded protein: CSASRGKTEAFF.